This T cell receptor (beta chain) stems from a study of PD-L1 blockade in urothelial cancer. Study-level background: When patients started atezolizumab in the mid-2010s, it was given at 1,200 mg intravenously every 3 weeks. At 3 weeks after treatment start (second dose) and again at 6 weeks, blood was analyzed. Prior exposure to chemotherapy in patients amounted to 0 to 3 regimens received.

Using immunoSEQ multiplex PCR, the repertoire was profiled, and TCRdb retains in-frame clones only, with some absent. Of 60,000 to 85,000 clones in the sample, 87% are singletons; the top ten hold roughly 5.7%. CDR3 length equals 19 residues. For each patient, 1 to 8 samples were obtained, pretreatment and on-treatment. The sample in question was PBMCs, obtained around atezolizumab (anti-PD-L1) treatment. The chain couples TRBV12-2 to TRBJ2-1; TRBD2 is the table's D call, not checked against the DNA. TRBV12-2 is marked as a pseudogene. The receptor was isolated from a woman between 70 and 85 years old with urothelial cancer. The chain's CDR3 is CASRLVASGGALSYNEQFF. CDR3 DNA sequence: TGTGCAAGTCGCTTAGTCGCTAGCGGGGGGGCCCTTAGCTACAATGAGCAGTTCTTC.